The entry below describes one T cell receptor (beta chain). The CDR3 is 14 amino acids. V gave up 7 bases and J gave up 5 bases; unmatched junction bases: 11. Germline V gene lookup returns CDR1 MNHEY and CDR2 SMNVEV (reference sequence). This table comes from immunoSEQ multiplex PCR, and its TCRdb copy is limited to in-frame clones, with some not included. Of about 12,000 clones listed, approximately 80% are singletons. These data belong to a study of OX40 agonist ivuxolimab in advanced cancers. This chain joins TRBV27 and TRBJ2-7, with 7 bases lining up with TRBD2. The origin of this receptor is an adult with an advanced solid tumor such as melanoma, head and neck, liver or kidney cancer. The source was CD4+ or CD8+ T cells sorted from blood, collected in a trial of the OX40 agonist ivuxolimab. CDR3 nucleotides: TGTGCCAGCACTCCTGGGGGAGGGCCCCACGAGCAGTACTTC. This translates into CASTPGGGPHEQYF.